This is a list of T cell receptor beta chains from one sample in a study of T cells in Graves' hyperthyroidism and ophthalmopathy. TCRdb redid the calling of the multiplex PCR reads with MiXCR, one entry per CDR3 protein. Among about 350,000 distinct CDR3 sequences listed, approximately 15% were seen once. Sequencing was carried out using blood. The receptors stem from a woman aged 25 to 39 with Graves' hyperthyroidism. The CDR3 runs from the conserved cysteine through the conserved F or W. D genes are given only for firm matches. Clone size is given for some rows only: seen once, a few or many times, or a class if the clone is expanded.

d_gene,len,v_gene,j_gene,abundance,CDR3aa,CDR3nt
TRBD2,22,TRBV7-9,TRBJ2-4,once,CASSPIEGSVSGMTLAKHIQYF,TGTGCCAGCAGCCCCATCGAGGGGTCTGTTAGCGGGATGACTTTAGCCAAACACATTCAGTACTTC
.,14,TRBV20-1,TRBJ2-1,.,CSALRDSSYNEQFF,TGCAGTGCCCTTCGGGACTCCTCCTACAATGAGCAGTTCTTC
.,17,TRBV7-8,TRBJ1-2,many,CASSFSDLYGRGYGYTF,TGTGCCAGCAGCTTCTCGGACTTGTACGGGCGGGGTTATGGCTACACCTTC
.,18,TRBV4-2,TRBJ2-2,few,CASSQGLGGSANTGELFF,TGTGCCAGCAGCCAAGGACTTGGTGGATCGGCGAACACCGGGGAGCTGTTTTTT
.,11,TRBV28,TRBJ1-1,many,CASKKNTEAFF,TGTGCCAGCAAAAAGAACACTGAAGCTTTCTTT
TRBD2,14,TRBV19,TRBJ2-3,.,CASSTSGGTDTQYF,TGTGCCAGCTCGACTAGCGGGGGAACAGATACGCAGTATTTT
.,16,TRBV9,TRBJ2-4,.,CASSVDGQGAKNIQYF,TGTGCCAGCAGCGTAGATGGGCAGGGGGCCAAAAACATTCAGTACTTC
TRBD2,16,TRBV18,TRBJ2-5,.,CASTTRRAGEGETQYF,TGTGCCAGCACGACCCGGAGAGCGGGAGAAGGGGAGACCCAGTACTTC
.,14,TRBV20-1,TRBJ2-5,many,CSARRTVGKETQYF,TGCAGTGCTAGACGCACTGTGGGCAAAGAGACCCAGTACTTC
.,15,TRBV10-2,TRBJ2-7,.,CASSEGGLSTYEQYF,TGCGCCAGCAGTGAAGGAGGACTATCGACTTACGAGCAGTACTTC
.,16,TRBV7-9,TRBJ1-3,few,CASSHRLTGSGNTIYF,TGTGCCAGCAGCCACAGATTGACAGGCTCTGGAAACACCATATATTTT
.,14,TRBV5-1,TRBJ2-5,few,CASSASKGGETQYF,TGCGCCAGCAGCGCCTCGAAGGGGGGAGAGACCCAGTACTTC
.,15,TRBV24-1,TRBJ2-3,few,CATSDPTGSTDTQYF,TGTGCCACCAGTGACCCCACTGGGAGCACAGATACGCAGTATTTT
TRBD1,14,TRBV14,TRBJ1-1,.,CASSNRDSNTEAFF,TGTGCCAGCAGCAACCGGGACAGTAACACTGAAGCTTTCTTT
.,17,TRBV30,TRBJ1-5,.,CAWSVGWGRGSNQPQHF,TGTGCCTGGAGTGTAGGGTGGGGCAGGGGTAGCAATCAGCCCCAGCATTTT
.,15,TRBV12-3/TRBV12-4,TRBJ2-3,many,CASSSNRGGSDTQYF,TGTGCCAGCAGTTCAAACAGGGGAGGGTCAGATACGCAGTATTTT
TRBD2,14,TRBV20-1,TRBJ2-7,few,CSATTSGRNYEQYF,TGCAGTGCTACGACTAGCGGGAGAAACTACGAGCAGTACTTC
.,11,TRBV20-1,TRBJ1-3,.,CSVSTSLPRYF,TGCAGTGTTTCGACTAGCCTCCCAAGATATTTT
TRBD1,13,TRBV12-3/TRBV12-4,TRBJ2-7,.,CASSGQGADEQYF,TGTGCCAGCAGTGGACAGGGGGCGGACGAGCAGTACTTC
TRBD2,17,TRBV27,TRBJ2-7,many,CASSQGKLAKSSYEQYF,TGTGCCAGCAGTCAAGGAAAACTAGCGAAAAGCTCCTACGAGCAGTACTTC
.,12,TRBV20-1,TRBJ1-5,.,CSASTRDQPQHF,TGCAGTGCTAGTACCCGGGATCAGCCCCAGCATTTT
.,15,TRBV28,TRBJ2-5,many,CASSFKGGYQETQYF,TGTGCCAGCAGTTTTAAGGGCGGGTACCAAGAGACCCAGTACTTC
.,15,TRBV30,TRBJ1-5,few,CAWSVGTRGNQPQHF,TGTGCCTGGAGTGTCGGGACACGGGGCAATCAGCCCCAGCATTTT
.,13,TRBV28,TRBJ2-7,many,CASSFGASYEQYF,TGTGCCAGCAGTTTCGGCGCCTCCTACGAGCAGTACTTC
TRBD1,15,TRBV4-1,TRBJ2-5,few,CASSRIITGEETQYF,TGCGCCAGCAGCCGGATCATAACAGGGGAAGAGACCCAGTACTTC
TRBD1,16,TRBV28,TRBJ2-5,many,CASSPPWTGGPETQYF,TGTGCCAGCAGTCCCCCCTGGACAGGGGGCCCAGAGACCCAGTACTTC
.,16,TRBV7-2,TRBJ2-5,many,CASSSQEWGYQETQYF,TGTGCCAGCAGTTCTCAAGAGTGGGGGTACCAAGAGACCCAGTACTTC
.,13,TRBV20-1,TRBJ1-2,few,CSARAGSGYGYTF,TGCAGTGCTAGAGCTGGAAGTGGCTATGGCTACACCTTC
.,13,TRBV11-2,TRBJ2-7,.,CATRYGDTYEQYF,TGTGCCACCAGATATGGGGATACCTACGAGCAGTACTTC
.,13,TRBV28,TRBJ2-7,.,CASSSRQDYEQYF,TGTGCCAGCAGTTCGAGACAAGATTACGAGCAGTACTTC
TRBD1,16,TRBV12-3/TRBV12-4,TRBJ2-2,many,CASSLGQGAGTGELFF,TGTGCCAGCAGTTTAGGGCAGGGGGCAGGTACCGGGGAGCTGTTTTTT
TRBD1,14,TRBV20-1,TRBJ1-4,few,CSATPGQGDEKLFF,TGCAGTGCTACCCCGGGACAGGGGGATGAAAAACTGTTTTTT
TRBD1,15,TRBV27,TRBJ2-7,many,CATLPTGFASYEQYF,TGTGCCACCCTTCCGACAGGGTTCGCATCTTACGAGCAGTACTTC
TRBD1,20,TRBV27,TRBJ2-1,many,CASSFDRTGGRKNVHNEQFF,TGTGCCAGCAGTTTCGACCGGACAGGGGGGCGGAAGAATGTCCACAATGAGCAGTTCTTC
TRBD1,13,TRBV12-3/TRBV12-4,TRBJ1-2,many,CASTTQTGVGYTF,TGTGCCAGCACCACCCAAACAGGGGTTGGCTACACCTTC
TRBD2,15,TRBV20-1,TRBJ2-7,few,CSARDTNGRAGEQYF,TGCAGTGCTAGAGACACCAACGGGAGGGCGGGTGAGCAGTACTTC
.,13,TRBV4-2,TRBJ2-2,few,CASSRDGTGELFF,TGTGCCAGCAGCCGAGACGGTACCGGGGAGCTGTTTTTT
TRBD2,16,TRBV2,TRBJ2-5,many,CASRSPGRAGVETQYF,TGTGCCAGCAGGAGCCCCGGAAGAGCGGGAGTGGAGACCCAGTACTTC
TRBD2,15,TRBV24-1,TRBJ2-3,many,CATQWGGSSTDTQYF,TGTGCCACCCAGTGGGGCGGGAGTAGCACAGATACGCAGTATTTT
.,14,TRBV6-1,TRBJ1-4,.,CASEGTRRAEKLFF,TGTGCCAGCGAGGGCACACGGAGAGCTGAAAAACTGTTTTTT
.,12,TRBV28,TRBJ2-7,many,CASSLMSYEQYF,TGTGCCAGCAGTTTAATGTCCTACGAGCAGTACTTC
.,13,TRBV7-2,TRBJ1-1,few,CASSSPQAGKAFF,TGTGCCAGCAGTTCCCCCCAGGCGGGGAAAGCTTTCTTT
.,13,TRBV6-1,TRBJ1-1,few,CASSSPVGDEAFF,TGTGCCAGCAGTTCCCCGGTGGGGGATGAAGCTTTCTTT
.,11,TRBV20-1,TRBJ1-1,many,CSAMSDSLAFF,TGCAGTGCTATGTCTGACTCGTTAGCTTTCTTT
.,12,TRBV10-2,TRBJ2-1,.,CASTASENEQFF,TGCGCCAGCACCGCTAGTGAAAATGAGCAGTTCTTC
.,14,TRBV19,TRBJ1-1,.,CASSIMGPNTEAFF,TGTGCCAGTAGTATCATGGGCCCTAACACTGAAGCTTTCTTT
TRBD1,14,TRBV6-1,TRBJ1-5,many,CASSDTTGIQPQHF,TGTGCCAGCAGTGACACGACAGGGATTCAGCCCCAGCATTTT
.,15,TRBV11-2,TRBJ1-4,many,CASSLSHWAGEKLFF,TGTGCCAGCAGCTTATCACACTGGGCGGGTGAAAAACTGTTTTTT
.,11,TRBV30,TRBJ1-2,few,CAWTRGWGYTF,TGTGCCTGGACGAGGGGTTGGGGCTACACCTTC
TRBD2,16,TRBV3-1,TRBJ2-1,few,CASSHGASGKPDEQFF,TGTGCCAGCAGCCATGGTGCTAGCGGGAAGCCCGATGAGCAGTTCTTC
TRBD1,18,TRBV20-1,TRBJ1-2,few,CSALRTSDRGAYRDGYTF,TGCAGTGCTCTACGAACTTCCGACAGGGGGGCTTACCGCGATGGCTACACCTTC
.,16,TRBV20-1,TRBJ1-1,.,CSARDLGGGGSTEAFF,TGCAGTGCTAGAGATTTAGGAGGAGGAGGGAGTACTGAAGCTTTCTTT
.,11,TRBV4-1,TRBJ2-7,many,CASSRRDEQYF,TGCGCCAGCAGCCGCCGGGACGAGCAGTACTTC
TRBD2,15,TRBV19,TRBJ2-1,.,CASSIPLAGVYEQFF,TGTGCCAGTAGTATTCCACTAGCGGGAGTATATGAGCAGTTCTTC